The clone carrying this T cell receptor (beta chain) was counted at least ten times. A read error may be the cause here, since a much bigger clone is one base away. Noted time point: newly diagnosed GD, antithyroid drugs for less than 3 months. RNA from PBMCs was the source of the TCR library. The data stem from a study of regulatory T cells in long-lasting Graves disease. Construction of TCR beta libraries relied on iRepertoire HTBI primers and on Arm-PCR targeting CDR3 regions. TCRdb ran MiXCR on the multiplex PCR reads and lists one entry per CDR3 protein. The data contain over 450,000 distinct CDR3 sequences, around 11% of them singletons. The same specimen was also included in a second study, on T cells in Graves' hyperthyroidism and ophthalmopathy. As that report states: In making diagnoses, clinical symptoms, serum thyroxine and TRAb, thyroid ultrasound and orbital computed tomography were all used.

The sample here was peripheral blood mononuclear cells (PBMCs), taken at new diagnosis, from a patient treated with antithyroid drugs. The sequence was collected from a woman under 40 with Graves disease.

The CDR3 here is CASSFQGGRGGWTQYF. The CDR3, as DNA: TGTGCCAGCAGCTTCCAGGGGGGACGGGGGGGGTGGACCCAGTACTTC. The V and J genes are TRBV7-2 and TRBJ2-5; weak D call: TRBD2 (8 bases). V lost 3 bases and J lost 7, with 21 bases in between. The length of the CDR3 is 16 residues. CDR1 is SGHTA and CDR2 is FQGNSA in the germline V gene.